A selection of T cell receptor beta chains follows, all from one sample in a study of T cells in Graves' hyperthyroidism and ophthalmopathy. TCRdb redid the calling of the multiplex PCR reads with MiXCR, one entry per CDR3 protein. In the table there are about 560,000 distinct CDR3 sequences, 16% of which are singletons. The sample was blood. All receptors derive from a woman aged 18 to 35 with Graves' hyperthyroidism. Both conserved end residues are trimmed from each CDR3. Size tells how often a clone was seen (once, few, many) or the class of an expanded clone, and some rows leave it out.

j_call: TRBJ1-1; clone_size: many; v_call: TRBV6-1; cdr3_length: 11; cdr3_aa: ASSTTGATEAF
j_call: TRBJ2-7; clone_size: NA; v_call: TRBV14; cdr3_length: 13; cdr3_aa: ASSPPGTGPNEQY
j_call: TRBJ1-4; clone_size: few; v_call: TRBV20-1; cdr3_length: 13; cdr3_aa: SAPRGGQYNEKLF
j_call: TRBJ2-7; clone_size: few; v_call: TRBV6-1; cdr3_length: 11; cdr3_aa: ASIVGVTYEQY
j_call: TRBJ1-2; clone_size: few; v_call: TRBV7-9; cdr3_length: 16; cdr3_aa: ASSPPRASGQNNYGYT
j_call: TRBJ2-3; clone_size: many; v_call: TRBV6-1; cdr3_length: 14; cdr3_aa: ASSWDFTPPTDTQY
j_call: TRBJ2-1; clone_size: NA; v_call: TRBV7-3; cdr3_length: 11; cdr3_aa: ASSLIPENEQF
j_call: TRBJ2-7; clone_size: many; v_call: TRBV5-1; cdr3_length: 13; cdr3_aa: ASSLGLGGTYEQY
j_call: TRBJ2-1; clone_size: many; v_call: TRBV28; cdr3_length: 13; cdr3_aa: ASSLASRGINEQF
j_call: TRBJ2-7; clone_size: few; v_call: TRBV18; cdr3_length: 14; cdr3_aa: ASSLLYRDRGEEQY
j_call: TRBJ2-3; clone_size: NA; v_call: TRBV30; cdr3_length: 12; cdr3_aa: AWRWAGEVDTQY
j_call: TRBJ2-1; clone_size: few; v_call: TRBV19; cdr3_length: 13; cdr3_aa: ASNLLAGGANEQF
j_call: TRBJ2-3; clone_size: many; v_call: TRBV2; cdr3_length: 13; cdr3_aa: ASSQRRTSTDTQY
j_call: TRBJ1-1; clone_size: many; v_call: TRBV6-1; cdr3_length: 11; cdr3_aa: ASTITGPGEAF
j_call: TRBJ1-1; clone_size: NA; v_call: TRBV19; cdr3_length: 14; cdr3_aa: ASRLSDRAGNTEAF
j_call: TRBJ1-3; clone_size: few; v_call: TRBV3-1; cdr3_length: 13; cdr3_aa: ASGGGSRSGNTIY
j_call: TRBJ2-3; clone_size: many; v_call: TRBV12-3/TRBV12-4; cdr3_length: 12; cdr3_aa: ASTGTASTDTQY
j_call: TRBJ1-2; clone_size: few; v_call: TRBV2; cdr3_length: 10; cdr3_aa: ARGRRTYGYT
j_call: TRBJ2-5; clone_size: NA; v_call: TRBV24-1; cdr3_length: 16; cdr3_aa: ATSDPSRGGGALETQY
j_call: TRBJ1-3; clone_size: NA; v_call: TRBV7-2; cdr3_length: 12; cdr3_aa: TSSSTGPGNTIY